The 13 T cell receptor beta chains below all came from one sample that was sequenced in a study of blood T cell repertoires in COVID-19. The protocol was immunoSEQ multiplex PCR, while the TCRdb copy is restricted to in-frame clones and leaves out a portion. The sample contains around 110,000 clones, 90% of which appear only once. Input material: peripheral blood. Receptors were obtained from a human donor with active COVID-19. The donor label of this sample is uncertain.

J is TRBJ2-1 and V is TRBV19; a weak D match, TRBD1 (5 bases). Germline V CDR1 and CDR2: LNHDA, SQIVND (reference sequence). The CDR3 extends over 18 amino acids. V lost 4 bases to trimming and J lost 6 bases, with 25 bases between them. This CDR3 reads CASSNLGPTGLSGNEQFF. In nucleotides, the CDR3 is TGTGCCAGTAGTAACCTCGGACCTACAGGATTGAGTGGCAATGAGCAGTTCTTC. The full variable domain, its missing parts supplied by reference TRBV19 and TRBJ2-1, is DGGITQSPKYLFRKEGQNVTLSCEQNLNHDAMYWYRQDPGQGLRLIYYSQIVNDFQKGDIAEGYSVSREKKESFPLTVTSAQKNPTAFYLCASSNLGPTGLSGNEQFFGPGTRLTVL.

V and J are TRBV28 and TRBJ1-1; D ambiguous. The V and J ends lost 3 bases and 0 bases respectively, with 11 bases between them. CDR3 length: 15 amino acids. Germline CDR1 reads MDHEN; CDR2 reads SYDVKM. The CDR3 DNA reads TGTGCCAGCAGTTTTCTGAGGAGGGTGAACACTGAAGCTTTCTTT. Amino acids: CASSFLRRVNTEAFF.

The chain joins TRBV11-2 to TRBJ2-7, with a tentative D call TRBD2 (5 bases). The CDR3 is made up of 15 amino acids. The germline V gene has CDR1 SGHAT and CDR2 FQNNGV. V lost 5 bases, J lost 6 bases, and 20 bases lay in between. CDR3 in amino acids: CASSPTSLVYGEQYF. Written as DNA, the CDR3 is TGTGCCAGCAGCCCCACCTCACTAGTCTACGGCGAGCAGTACTTC.

The chain links TRBV3-1 (or the pseudogene TRBV3-2) to TRBJ2-5; tentative D call: TRBD2 (7 bases). The V and J ends lost 4 bases and 1 base respectively, with 19 bases between them. The germline V gene encodes CDR1 LGHDT and CDR2 YNNKEL (reference sequence). The length of the CDR3 is 17 residues. CDR3 sequence reads: CASSRLTWAGAQETQYF. The CDR3 DNA is TGTGCCAGCAGCCGACTCACCTGGGCGGGGGCCCAAGAGACCCAGTACTTC.

The chain carries TRBV28 and TRBJ1-1, with D perhaps matching TRBD1 (6 bases). The CDR3 is 14 residues long. The V gene's germline CDR1 is MDHEN and CDR2 SYDVKM. The ends were cut back, 4 bases at V and 1 base at J, with 10 bases in the middle. The CDR3 here is CASSYRVGNTEAFF. The CDR3 nucleotides are TGTGCCAGCAGTTACAGGGTGGGGAACACTGAAGCTTTCTTT.

This clone was recorded once. V is TRBV29-1 and J is TRBJ1-2, with TRBD1 matching 8 bases. Per germline, CDR1 SQVTM and CDR2 ANQGSEA. V dropped 7 bases and J dropped 5; count of bases not matched to a gene: 6. CDR3 length equals 12 residues. The CDR3 bases are TGCAGCGGCCGGGACAGGAGATATGGCTACACCTTC. Translating it yields CSGRDRRYGYTF.

This chain joins TRBV25-1 and TRBJ1-6; D is perhaps TRBD1 (6 bases). V dropped 6 bases and J dropped 5 bases, with 11 bases sitting between them. The CDR3 spans 14 residues. Germline V lookup: CDR1 MGHDK, CDR2 SYGVNS. The CDR3 spells CASSGQGNNSPLHF. The CDR3 DNA reads as TGTGCCAGCAGCGGCCAGGGGAATAATTCACCCCTCCACTTT.

The chain carries TRBV7-2 and TRBJ2-1, with 10 bases identical to TRBD2. Germline V CDR1 and CDR2: SGHTA, FQGNSA. This CDR3 is 15 amino acids long. Unmatched junction bases numbered 7, after V lost 1 base and J lost 10 bases. The CDR3 DNA reads as TGTGCCAGCAGCTTAGGATCAACTAGCGGGGCCGAGCAGTTCTTC. This sequence encodes CASSLGSTSGAEQFF.

The rearrangement joins TRBV18 to TRBJ2-6; D possibly corresponds to TRBD1 (7 bases). The CDR3 runs to 18 residues. Germline CDR1 KGHSH, CDR2 LQKENI. V lost 2 bases, J lost 0 bases, and 14 bases lay in between. The CDR3 DNA is TGTGCCAGCTCACCAGCGGGACAGTTGGTCTCTGGGGCCAACGTCCTGACTTTC. It yields the protein CASSPAGQLVSGANVLTF.

V gene TRBV9 combines with J gene TRBJ2-1; D is ambiguous. Per the germline V gene, CDR1 is SGDLS and CDR2 is YYNGEE. Trimming left V 4 bases short and J 8 bases short, with 10 bases between. This CDR3 is 12 amino acids long. The CDR3 DNA sequence: TGTGCCAGCAGCCGACTTACCGATGAGCAGTTCTTC. Translated, it gives CASSRLTDEQFF.

The V and J genes are TRBV6-5 and TRBJ1-1; the match to TRBD1 covers 7 bases. The germline V gene encodes CDR1 MNHEY and CDR2 SVGAGI. V lost 0 bases to trimming and J lost 9 bases; unmatched junction nucleotides: 4. This CDR3 comprises 13 residues. The CDR3 reads CASSYSTGVKAFF. The CDR3, as DNA: TGTGCCAGCAGTTACTCTACAGGGGTGAAAGCTTTCTTT.

The DNA for the CDR3 is TGTGCCAGTAGTATGACACGGACAGGGAACTATGGCTACACCTTC. This gives the protein CASSMTRTGNYGYTF. J is TRBJ1-2 and V is TRBV19, with 8 bases identical to TRBD1. CDR1 and CDR2 from the germline V gene are LNHDA and SQIVND (reference sequence). V lost 3 bases, J lost 2 bases, and 5 bases stayed unmatched. CDR3 size: 15 residues.

The chain has TRBV12-3 or TRBV12-4 and TRBJ2-4; TRBD1 matches 7 bases. V lost 2 bases, J lost 13 bases, and 8 bases stayed unmatched. CDR3 length: 13 amino acids. CDR3 region: CASSLRQGVGQYF. CDR3 nucleotide sequence: TGTGCCAGCAGTTTACGGCAGGGGGTGGGACAGTACTTC.